This T cell receptor beta chain comes out of a study of blood T cell repertoires in COVID-19. Whole-study context: Some COVID-19 samples were acute and others convalescent; all came from the United States, Italy and Spain. Sample material is recorded as cDNA or gDNA derived from T cells, B-cell-depleted T cells, or PBMCs.

Authors' data handling: It was from reference gene primer amplification that nucleated cell counts were estimated. The repertoire was sequenced with immunoSEQ multiplex PCR; TCRdb's copy has only in-frame clones and lacks some. V, J and clone size are taken as reported in that table, and D and trimming were inferred from the DNA itself. The table shows 410,000 or so clones, with about 91% occurring only once. Enrollment of patients from Seattle took place during active infection, with longitudinal follow-up. Germline CDR1 reads DFQATT; CDR2 reads SNEGSKA (reference sequence). The V and J ends lost 7 bases and 9 bases respectively, with 10 bases between them. The CDR3 has 10 residues.

The sequence came from a woman aged 40 to 55 with COVID-19, enrolled during active disease. The J gene is TRBJ1-5, the V gene TRBV20-1; the D gene is possibly TRBD1 (5 bases). Sequenced sample: peripheral blood. CDR3 residues: CSGGVGPQHF. As DNA, the CDR3 is TGCAGTGGGGGGGTAGGGCCCCAGCATTTT.